These 2 T cell receptor beta chains originate from one sample sequenced in a study of blood T cells in healthy people across ages. A sample-barcoded 5' primer and a J-beta primer mix were used in a second PCR of about 6 to 12 cycles. Each CDR3 protein is one row after TCRdb ran MiXCR on the 5' RACE reads. The table shows 750,000 to 850,000 distinct CDR3 sequences, with 20% to 30% occurring only once. Another study also made use of these data, one on T cells of mothers and their children.

The material sequenced was blood. The source is a boy aged 10-17 years in good health.

The chain links TRBV20-1 to TRBJ2-7; possibly TRBD1 for D (7 bases). Gene TRBJ2-5 matches the end of the DNA better, so the J call may be wrong. CDR1 is DFQATT and CDR2 is SNEGSKA in the germline V gene (reference sequence). The CDR3 loop spans 12 amino acids. CDR3 nucleotides: TGCAGTGCGCAGGGGGGTGCGGAGACCCAGTACTTC. Amino acids: CSAQGGAETQYF.

The chain joins TRBV2 to TRBJ1-5, with 12 bases matching TRBD1. CDR3 length: 15 amino acids. V dropped 6 bases and J dropped 7; count of bases not matched to a gene: 7. Germline loops: CDR1 SNHLY, CDR2 FYNNEI. In DNA form, the CDR3 reads TGTGCCAGCAGGGGGACAGGGGGCTCCATGCAGCCCCAGCATTTT. Translated: CASRGTGGSMQPQHF.